Below, one TCR beta chain is given with its context. This specimen comes from a study of blood T cell repertoires in COVID-19. About the study: Samples of COVID-19 (acute and convalescent) were obtained from the United States, Italy and Spain. T cells, B-cell-depleted T cells, or PBMCs supplied cDNA or gDNA.

Per the authors' pipeline: Quantification of nucleated cells was approximated via reference gene primer amplification. TCRdb's table, derived via immunoSEQ multiplex PCR, lists solely in-frame clones and lacks some. From that table come the V and J calls and clone size; the DNA was used to work out D and trimming. The table lists approximately 130,000 clones, 70% to 90% of them singletons, with roughly 3.9% in the top ten. There are 18 residues in the CDR3. The sequence was collected from a man between 60 and 75 years old with acute or convalescent COVID-19. The chain links TRBV21-1 to TRBJ1-6; the table's D call TRBD1 went unverified against the DNA. TRBV21-1 is a pseudogene. Material: peripheral blood. CDR3 sequence (DNA): TGTGCCAGCAGCCCAGGTGGGGGCTCAAGCTCCTATAATTCACCCCTCCACTTT. Protein sequence: CASSPGGGSSSYNSPLHF.